A selection of T cell receptor beta chains follows, all from one sample in a study of CXCR4 blockade with PD-1 therapy in pancreatic cancer. The method was immunoSEQ multiplex PCR; TCRdb's version includes in-frame clones alone and lacks a portion of them. This table holds a few thousand clones, approximately 46% found once. The sequenced sample was tumor tissue. All receptors come from a human donor with pancreatic ductal adenocarcinoma. The CDR3 runs from the conserved cysteine through the conserved F or W. Fields, in order: V gene, J gene, D gene, clone size, CDR3 DNA, CDR3 protein. A D gene is named only where the DNA matches it firmly. The size of a clone is reported for some rows only, either as once, few or many, or as a class for expanded clones.

TRBV19,TRBJ2-3,-,-,TGTGCCAGTTCCCGGCGTAAAGCTAGCACAGATACGCAGTATTTT,CASSRRKASTDTQYF
TRBV6-8,TRBJ2-3,-,few,TGTGCCAGCAGTGACCCATTCACAGATACGCAGTATTTT,CASSDPFTDTQYF
TRBV7-5,TRBJ2-5,-,-,TGTGCCAGCAGCTTACGGGGACTAGCGGGTTTCCAAGAGACCCAGTACTTC,CASSLRGLAGFQETQYF
TRBV18,TRBJ2-1,TRBD2,-,TGTGCCAGCTCACGATCCACCGGGACTAGTTTCAATGAGCAGTTCTTC,CASSRSTGTSFNEQFF
TRBV6-8,TRBJ2-1,TRBD1,few,TGTGCCAGCAGTAACCCTTCGACAGGGGTGCAGTTCTTC,CASSNPSTGVQFF
TRBV6-8,TRBJ2-3,TRBD2,few,TGTGCCAGCAGTTTTTTAGCGGGGGGCGCAGATACGCAGTATTTT,CASSFLAGGADTQYF
TRBV11-3,TRBJ1-6,TRBD1,large,TGTGCCAGCCTGGGGGACAGGGGAAAAAATTCACCCCTCCACTTT,CASLGDRGKNSPLHF
TRBV16,TRBJ1-1,TRBD1,-,TGTGCCAGCAGCCAAATCAGGGGGTACACTGAAGCTTTCTTT,CASSQIRGYTEAFF
TRBV6-7,TRBJ1-1,-,few,TGTGCCAGCAGTTCTGGACGGCCATTGGTTGAAGCTTTCTTT,CASSSGRPLVEAFF
TRBV19,TRBJ2-2,-,-,TGTGCCAGTAGTTCCACCGACGGACTGTACGGGGAGCTGTTTTTT,CASSSTDGLYGELFF
TRBV9,TRBJ2-5,-,large,TGTGCCAGCAGCGTAGGACAGAACCTTGAAGAGACCCAGTACTTC,CASSVGQNLEETQYF
TRBV10-2,TRBJ2-7,TRBD1,-,TGCGCCAGCCTGTCCCGGGACAGTTCCTACGAGCAGTACTTC,CASLSRDSSYEQYF
TRBV19,TRBJ2-1,-,-,TGTGCCAGTAGAGTCTTAGGGGGAGGGTCCTACAATGAGCAGTTCTTC,CASRVLGGGSYNEQFF
TRBV11-3,TRBJ2-1,-,medium-sized,TGTGCCAGCAGTTATCTCAGGCTGAGCTCCTACAATGAGCAGTTCTTC,CASSYLRLSSYNEQFF
TRBV6-8,TRBJ1-2,TRBD1,few,TGTGCCAGCAGTTACACAGGACAGGGGGCGTCATATGGCTACACCTTC,CASSYTGQGASYGYTF
TRBV6-8,TRBJ1-5,-,-,TGTGCCAGCAGCCCTCACATCGACAGCCCAGATCAGCCCCAGCATTTT,CASSPHIDSPDQPQHF
TRBV10-2,TRBJ1-1,-,-,TGCGCCAGCAGTGCGTATCCGGGGGGAGAAGCTTTCTTT,CASSAYPGGEAFF
TRBV19,TRBJ2-7,-,-,TGTGCCAGTAGGGGGATTGACAGCTACTACGAGCAGTACTTC,CASRGIDSYYEQYF
TRBV5-1,TRBJ2-7,TRBD1,-,TGCGCCAGCAGCTCAGAGGACAGGGGTGTTTACGAGCAGTACTTC,CASSSEDRGVYEQYF
TRBV5-1,TRBJ2-3,TRBD1,-,TGCGCCAGCGGAAAAACAGGGGAAGGGTCAGATACGCAGTATTTT,CASGKTGEGSDTQYF
TRBV10-2,TRBJ2-3,TRBD2,-,TGCGCCAGCAGTGAGTTGGGGGGGATCACAGATACGCAGTATTTT,CASSELGGITDTQYF
TRBV9,TRBJ2-3,TRBD2,few,TGTGCCAGCAGCGAGTTACAGCGGGGGACAGATACGCAGTATTTT,CASSELQRGTDTQYF
TRBV28,TRBJ2-1,-,once,-,CASSSSSGSGGADEQFF
TRBV9,TRBJ1-4,-,few,TGTGCCAGCAGCGCCCTCGGGGCAACTAATGAAAAACTGTTTTTT,CASSALGATNEKLFF
TRBV29-1,TRBJ1-1,-,-,TGCAGCGTTGAAGTGGTTCGGGGTAACACTGAAGCTTTCTTT,CSVEVVRGNTEAFF
TRBV19,TRBJ1-1,TRBD1,-,TGTGCCAGTAGTTTTCCAGGACAGGGGCGTCCCGAAGCTTTCTTT,CASSFPGQGRPEAFF
TRBV18,TRBJ1-2,TRBD1,-,TGTGCCAGCTCACCACCGACAGGGAGAGCTAACTATGGCTACACCTTC,CASSPPTGRANYGYTF
TRBV29-1,TRBJ1-4,-,few,TGCAGCGTTTCTCAAACTAGGGGCCAGGGAGAAAAACTGTTTTTT,CSVSQTRGQGEKLFF
TRBV30,TRBJ1-5,-,-,TGTGCCTGGAGTAGCGGGGGGAGCAATCAGCCCCAGCATTTT,CAWSSGGSNQPQHF
TRBV19,TRBJ1-2,-,-,TGTGCCACCCGGGACACCTCAAACTATGGCTACACCTTC,CATRDTSNYGYTF
TRBV11-1,TRBJ1-1,TRBD1,few,TGTGCCAGCAGCCCGCTAAGGGACAGGGCGAGTACTGAAGCTTTCTTT,CASSPLRDRASTEAFF
TRBV29-1,TRBJ1-1,-,-,TGCAGCGTTGACTTGGCGTCCGGGGAAGCTTTCTTT,CSVDLASGEAFF
TRBV11-3,TRBJ2-5,TRBD1,few,TGTGCCAGCAGTTCCTCCGGGACAGGGACGTACCAAGAGACCCAGTACTTC,CASSSSGTGTYQETQYF
TRBV4-1,TRBJ2-7,TRBD1,few,TGCGCCAGCAGGCCGGGACAGGGGGCTCCCTACGAGCAGTACTTC,CASRPGQGAPYEQYF
TRBV19,TRBJ1-2,-,-,TGTGCCAGTAGAGGGGAGGTTGATGGCAGGCTGCTCTATGGCTACACCTTC,CASRGEVDGRLLYGYTF
TRBV6-8,TRBJ2-3,-,few,TGTGCCAGCAGGTCACGGGATGCGGGCACAGATACGCAGTATTTT,CASRSRDAGTDTQYF
TRBV18,TRBJ2-3,TRBD2,-,TGTGCCAGCTCACCCAGCGGGGGGCTTGCAGATACGCAGTATTTT,CASSPSGGLADTQYF
TRBV12-5,TRBJ1-6,-,-,TGTGCTAGTGGTTTGGGGACAGACAATTCACCCCTCCACTTT,CASGLGTDNSPLHF
TRBV15,TRBJ2-3,-,once,TGTGCCACCAGCACAGGAGCGGACCTCACAGATACGCAGTATTTT,CATSTGADLTDTQYF
TRBV6-8,TRBJ2-7,-,medium-sized,TGTGCCAGCAGACCCAAGATGGACGGTACCTACGAGCAGTACTTC,CASRPKMDGTYEQYF
TRBV30,TRBJ1-4,TRBD1,-,TGTGCCTGGCGAGACAGGGGCGTTGAAAAACTGTTTTTT,CAWRDRGVEKLFF
TRBV18,TRBJ1-2,-,once,TGTGCCAGCTCACCACCCGTTCGATATGGCTACACCTTC,CASSPPVRYGYTF
TRBV19,TRBJ2-3,-,-,TGTGCCAGTAGTATCAGGCCGGGGATAGATACGCAGTATTTT,CASSIRPGIDTQYF
TRBV6-8,TRBJ2-2,TRBD1,medium-sized,TGTGCCAGCAGTCGCGGACAGGGGAACACCGGGGAGCTGTTTTTT,CASSRGQGNTGELFF
TRBV29-1,TRBJ1-2,TRBD1,-,TGCAGCGTTGAATTCAGGGGGCCCCACCGGGACTTC,CSVEFRGPHRDF
TRBV6-7,TRBJ1-1,-,-,TGTGCCAGCAGTTCACACACTGAAGCTTTCTTT,CASSSHTEAFF
TRBV5-1,TRBJ1-1,-,-,TGCGCCAGCAGCCCCGGATTGAGGATGAACACTGAAGCTTTCTTT,CASSPGLRMNTEAFF
TRBV28,TRBJ1-2,-,few,TGTGCCAGCAGAAGGGGGGGCAGTGGCTACACCTTC,CASRRGGSGYTF
TRBV15,TRBJ1-5,TRBD1,-,TGTGCCACCAGCACAGGGGGAGTGGGCAATCAGCCCCAGCATTTT,CATSTGGVGNQPQHF
TRBV30,TRBJ2-1,TRBD2,-,TGTGCCTGGACCGCGGGACTAGTGGGCAATGAGCAGTTCTTC,CAWTAGLVGNEQFF
TRBV6-8,TRBJ1-2,-,few,TGTGCCAGCAGTTACTCGGCAGGGACCGACTATGGCTACACCTTC,CASSYSAGTDYGYTF
TRBV30,TRBJ2-6,-,few,TGTGCCTGGAGTGTAGGAGGGGCTGGGGCCAACGTCCTGACTTTC,CAWSVGGAGANVLTF
TRBV14,TRBJ1-3,-,-,TGTGCCAGCAGCCAAGCGGACCGGGTGGGTGGAAACACCATATATTTT,CASSQADRVGGNTIYF
TRBV19,TRBJ1-4,-,-,TGTGCCAGTAGTATTCCGGGAACTAATGAAAAACTGTTTTTT,CASSIPGTNEKLFF
TRBV11-3,TRBJ1-4,TRBD1,-,TGTGCCAGCAGCTTGGGGTACAGGGGTAATGAAAAACTGTTTTTT,CASSLGYRGNEKLFF
TRBV10-2,TRBJ2-3,-,-,TGCGCCAGCAGTGAGTCGAAGTCGGGAGATACGCAGTATTTT,CASSESKSGDTQYF
TRBV11-3,TRBJ1-4,-,few,TGTGCCAGCAGCTTAGATGGGGCGTGGGGTGAAAAACTGTTTTTT,CASSLDGAWGEKLFF
TRBV6-8,TRBJ1-1,-,-,TGTGCCAGCAGTTCGCGATCTGCCTGGGCACCATTTGAAGCTTTCTTT,CASSSRSAWAPFEAFF
TRBV6-8,TRBJ1-1,-,-,TGTGCCAGCAGTTACCTCGGCACTGAAGCTTTCTTT,CASSYLGTEAFF